This entry lists 2 T cell receptor beta chains sequenced from one sample in a study of Ad26.COV2.S vaccination and SARS-CoV-2 variants. Treatment reported: around 19 received Ad26.COV2.S at low or high dose, single or two shots; 5 received placebo; per-sample allocation not given. Sampling was performed 63 days after the first vaccine or placebo injection. Here immunoSEQ multiplex PCR was the method, and the copy in TCRdb shows in-frame clones only, minus some. The sample has fewer than 500,000 clones, about 93% seen once; the top ten hold over 9%. This sample comprised peripheral blood, obtained in a trial of Ad26.COV2.S vaccine versus placebo. The receptors come from a person between 18 and 65 years old who received the Ad26.COV2.S COVID-19 vaccine or a placebo.

The rearrangement uses TRBV21-1 and TRBJ2-7; the DNA was not compared with TRBD2, the D call given in the table. TRBV21-1 is a listed pseudogene. This CDR3 is built from 15 residues. CDR3 sequence reads: CASSKGLGGRYEQYF. The CDR3 coding sequence is TGTGCCAGCAGCAAAGGGTTGGGGGGGCGGTACGAGCAGTACTTC.

The chain recombines TRBV12-3 or TRBV12-4 with TRBJ1-3; the D gene is possibly TRBD1 (5 bases). This CDR3 has 13 amino acids. The V end was cut by 5 bases, the J end by 3 bases, with 8 bases between. DNA of the CDR3: TGTGCCAGCAGTCGGGGGGATGGAAACACCATATATTTT. Protein sequence: CASSRGDGNTIYF.